This note documents a single T cell receptor beta chain sequence. Its matching antigen is unknown. Per the germline V gene, CDR1 is SGDLS and CDR2 is YYNGEE. V shed 0 bases and J shed 17 bases, with 18 bases lying between them. This CDR3 contains 14 residues. TCRdb's copy holds only in-frame clones and misses some; the assay was immunoSEQ multiplex PCR. Of some 45,000 clones in the sample, less than 95% are singletons; the top ten hold 30% to 45%. This sample is drawn from a study of T cell responses to AZD1222 COVID-19 vaccine. General study points: Most donors were white British, females outnumbered males, and clonal diversity was possibly underestimated. Per reports, nearly half of all spike-specific TCRs target regions that are unmutated in variants.

Material: peripheral blood, obtained 28 days after the second AZD1222 dose. This receptor was obtained from an adult who received the AZD1222 COVID-19 vaccine. The chain couples TRBV9 to TRBJ2-6; the D gene is possibly TRBD1 (5 bases). The CDR3 coding sequence is TGTGCCAGCAGCGTAGTCTGGCAGGGTGGGGTCTTGACTTTC. Encoded protein: CASSVVWQGGVLTF.